This T cell receptor (beta chain) appears in the sequencing data of a study of regulatory T cells in long-lasting Graves disease. Study overall: More than 5 years of antithyroid drugs with positive TSH receptor antibodies defined persistent Graves' disease. The study's findings and limits: Tissue studied was limited to peripheral blood, excluding thyroid tissue. Persistent patients shared more public clonotypes (about 3,000) than newly diagnosed patients (approximately 1,000).

The sample's time point: persistent/refractory GD, antithyroid drugs over 5 years with positive TRAb. Extracted PBMC RNA gave rise to the TCR library. EDTA tubes were used for drawing around 8.2 milliliters of peripheral blood. Trimming stripped 2 bases from V and 7 bases from J, with 11 bases between. Germline V gives CDR1 SGHAT, CDR2 FQNNGV. This CDR3 has 13 amino acids. This clonotype appeared many times. Its antigen remains unknown. TCR beta libraries were built with iRepertoire HTBI primers and Arm-PCR of CDR3 regions. TCRdb re-analysed the multiplex PCR reads in MiXCR, keeping a single row per CDR3 protein. The sample lists about 470,000 distinct CDR3 sequences; roughly 21% were seen once.

This chain links TRBV11-2 with TRBJ1-1; the D is unclear. The sequence derives from a female donor with Graves disease. Sequencing was performed on peripheral blood mononuclear cells (PBMCs), taken when the disease was refractory, from a patient treated with antithyroid drugs. CDR3 residues: CASSLIVSGEAFF. CDR3 in DNA: TGTGCCAGCAGCTTAATAGTTAGCGGTGAAGCTTTCTTT.